The clone carrying this TCR beta chain was detected ten times or more. The TCRbeta library incorporated unique molecular identifiers. TCRdb passed the PCR reads through MiXCR, listing each CDR3 protein once. The table has 200,000 to 250,000 distinct CDR3 sequences, approximately 9.7% seen once. Germline V CDR1 and CDR2: LGHNA, YSLEER. CDR3 length: 15 amino acids. V lost 0 bases and J lost 0, with 9 bases in between. This entry comes from a study of T-cell reconstitution after alpha-beta-depleted transplantation in children. The source was PBMCs from the stem cell graft donor, collected from the stem cell graft. This sequence was found in a human donor who donated a stem cell graft to a child with SCID. The chain employs TRBV4-3 and TRBJ2-7; D ambiguous. The CDR3 nucleotides read TGCGCCAGCAGCCAAGAGACCTACAGCTCCTACGAGCAGTACTTC. Translating gives CASSQETYSSYEQYF.